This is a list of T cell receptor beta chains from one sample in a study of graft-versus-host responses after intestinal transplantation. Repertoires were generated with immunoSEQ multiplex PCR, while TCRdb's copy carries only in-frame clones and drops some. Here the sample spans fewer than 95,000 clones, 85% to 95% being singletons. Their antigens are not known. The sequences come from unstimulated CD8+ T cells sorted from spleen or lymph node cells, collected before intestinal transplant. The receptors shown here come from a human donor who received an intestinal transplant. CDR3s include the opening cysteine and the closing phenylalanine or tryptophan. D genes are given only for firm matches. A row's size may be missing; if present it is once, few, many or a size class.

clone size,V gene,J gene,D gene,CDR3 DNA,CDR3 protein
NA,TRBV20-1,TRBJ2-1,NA,TGCAGTGCTCGACAGGCCCATATACAGTTCTTC,CSARQAHIQFF
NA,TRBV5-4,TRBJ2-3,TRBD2,TGTGCCAGCAGCTCGACTAGCGGGGTTAGCACAGATACGCAGTATTTT,CASSSTSGVSTDTQYF
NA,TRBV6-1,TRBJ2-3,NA,TGTGCCAGCAGTGAAGTCGTCAGGGGAGGGAGCACAGATACGCAGTATTTT,CASSEVVRGGSTDTQYF
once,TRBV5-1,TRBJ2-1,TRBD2,TGCGCCAGCAGCTTGGAGGGCGGGAGCGTTGACGATGAGCAGTTCTTC,CASSLEGGSVDDEQFF
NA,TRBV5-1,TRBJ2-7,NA,TGCGCCAGCAGCTTGGATTTGGACAATCACTACGAGCAGTACTTC,CASSLDLDNHYEQYF
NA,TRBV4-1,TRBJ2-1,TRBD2,TGCGCCAGCAGCCGACCGACTAGCGGGGCCGACAATGAGCAGTTCTTC,CASSRPTSGADNEQFF
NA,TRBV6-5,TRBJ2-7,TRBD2,TGTGCCAGCAGCAATAGCGGGAGTGGTTACGAGCAGTACTTC,CASSNSGSGYEQYF
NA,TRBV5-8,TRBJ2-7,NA,TGTGCCAGCAGCCCCAGGGGTCCAAGCTCCTACGAGCAGTACTTC,CASSPRGPSSYEQYF
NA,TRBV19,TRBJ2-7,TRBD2,TGTGCCAGTAGGCTAACTAGCGGGAGCTACGAGCAGTACTTC,CASRLTSGSYEQYF
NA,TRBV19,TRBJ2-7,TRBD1,TGTGCCAGTAGTGATTGGACAGGGCTGGACGAGCAGTACTTC,CASSDWTGLDEQYF
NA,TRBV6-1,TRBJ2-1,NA,TGTGCCAGCAAAACGGTGAACTTGAATTACAATGAGCAGTTCTTC,CASKTVNLNYNEQFF
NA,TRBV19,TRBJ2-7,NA,TGTGCCAGTAGCCCGGTGGCAGGGGATACCTACGAGCAGTACTTC,CASSPVAGDTYEQYF
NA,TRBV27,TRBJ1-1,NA,TGTGCCAGCACCCCGGGGGGGCCGAACACTGAAGCTTTCTTT,CASTPGGPNTEAFF
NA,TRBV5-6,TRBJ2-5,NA,TGTGCCAGCAGCGCTGGGGGACTCGAAGAGACCCAGTACTTC,CASSAGGLEETQYF
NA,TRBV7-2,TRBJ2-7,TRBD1,TGTGCCAGCACCCCGACAGGGAACGAGCAGTACTTC,CASTPTGNEQYF
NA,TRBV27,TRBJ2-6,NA,TGTGCCACCCTAGAATCTGGGGCCAACGTCCTGACTTTC,CATLESGANVLTF
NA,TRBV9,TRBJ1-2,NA,TGTGCCAGCAGCGTAGTCGAGGACAGTGTAGTATATGGCTACACCTTC,CASSVVEDSVVYGYTF
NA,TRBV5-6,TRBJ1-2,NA,TGTGCCAGCAGCCCAGGACAGTACTATGGCTACACCTTC,CASSPGQYYGYTF
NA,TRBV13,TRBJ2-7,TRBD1,TGTGCCAGCAGCCCCGGGACAGCCAACTACGAGCAGTACTTC,CASSPGTANYEQYF
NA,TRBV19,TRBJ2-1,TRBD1,TGTGCCAGTACTTTTCTCGGGACAGGGACGAATGAGCAGTTCTTC,CASTFLGTGTNEQFF
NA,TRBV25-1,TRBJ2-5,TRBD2,TGTGCCAGCAGTGAATACCTAGCGGGGCCCAAAGAGACCCAGTACTTC,CASSEYLAGPKETQYF
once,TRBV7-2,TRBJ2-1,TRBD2,TGTGCCAGCGCTGACTCGGGACTAGCGGGAGGGCCGGGCAATGAGCAGTTCTTC,CASADSGLAGGPGNEQFF
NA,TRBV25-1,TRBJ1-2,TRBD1,TGTGCCAGCAGTGGAATGTTGACAGGGGGCGTCTCTAACTATGGCTACACCTTC,CASSGMLTGGVSNYGYTF
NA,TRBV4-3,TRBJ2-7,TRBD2,TGCGCCAGCAGCCAAGATCTAGCGGGGGGTCTCTACGAGCAGTACTTC,CASSQDLAGGLYEQYF
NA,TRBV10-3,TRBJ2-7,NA,TGTGCCATCAGTGATAGCCAGAGAAACGAGCAGTACTTC,CAISDSQRNEQYF
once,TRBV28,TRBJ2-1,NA,TGTGCCAGCGGGACTCACAATGAGCAGTTCTTC,CASGTHNEQFF
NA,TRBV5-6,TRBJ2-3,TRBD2,TGTGCCAGCAGCTTGGAGCAAGCGGGAGGGATGTATACGCAGTATTTT,CASSLEQAGGMYTQYF
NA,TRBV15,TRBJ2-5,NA,TGTGCCACCAGCAGCCGGCGGGGACAAGAGACCCAGTACTTC,CATSSRRGQETQYF
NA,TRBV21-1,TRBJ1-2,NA,TGTGCCAGCAGCAATCCGGACAGGGCTCATGGCTACACCTTC,CASSNPDRAHGYTF
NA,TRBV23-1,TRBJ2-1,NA,TGCGCCAGCAGTCAATCGAGCCCCTTTCATCCCTCCTACAATGAGCAGTTCTTC,CASSQSSPFHPSYNEQFF
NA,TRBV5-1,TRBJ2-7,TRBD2,TGCGCCAGCAGCCGACTAGCCCTGAGCTCCTACGAGCAGTACTTC,CASSRLALSSYEQYF
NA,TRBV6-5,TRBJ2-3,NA,TGTGCCAGCAGGCCCGAGGGTGGCACAGATACGCAGTATTTT,CASRPEGGTDTQYF
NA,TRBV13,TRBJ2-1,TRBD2,TGTGCCAGCAGCTCCAATAGCGGGCACACCTACAATGAGCAGTTCTTC,CASSSNSGHTYNEQFF
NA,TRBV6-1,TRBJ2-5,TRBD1,TGTGCCAGCAGAGATCCTGGACAGGGGCCGGAGACCCAGTACTTC,CASRDPGQGPETQYF
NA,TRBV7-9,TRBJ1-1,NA,TGTGCCAGCAGCCAACCTGGAGGTCGTCCTTCCACTGAAGCTTTCTTT,CASSQPGGRPSTEAFF
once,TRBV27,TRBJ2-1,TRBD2,TGTGCCAGCAGTACCCTAGCGGGGCCCTACAATGAGCAGTTCTTC,CASSTLAGPYNEQFF
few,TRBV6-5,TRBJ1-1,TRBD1,TGTGCCAGCAGTTACCCAGGGGGGAACACTGAAGCTTTCTTT,CASSYPGGNTEAFF
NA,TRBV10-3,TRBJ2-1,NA,TGTGCCATCAGTGAGTTAAGAGACAGGCCTTCCTACAATGAGCAGTTCTTC,CAISELRDRPSYNEQFF
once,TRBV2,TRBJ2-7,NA,TGTGCCAGCAGCGATCCCAGGACAGAACGCTACGAGCAGTACTTC,CASSDPRTERYEQYF
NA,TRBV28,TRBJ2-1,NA,TGTGCCAGCAGACCTAGCGTAAGCTCCTACAATGAGCAGTTCTTC,CASRPSVSSYNEQFF
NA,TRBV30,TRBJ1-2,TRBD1,TGTGCCTGGAGGGATACAGGGGGACCGGCCTATGGCTACACCTTC,CAWRDTGGPAYGYTF
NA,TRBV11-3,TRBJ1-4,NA,TGTGCCAGCAGCTTAGCGGGAGCCGGGGTCGGTGAAAAACTGTTTTTT,CASSLAGAGVGEKLFF
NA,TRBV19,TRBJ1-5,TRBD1,TGTGCCAGTAGTATAGACAGGGGGCCTAATCAGCCCCAGCATTTT,CASSIDRGPNQPQHF
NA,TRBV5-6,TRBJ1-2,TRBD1,TGTGCCAGCAGCTTGACCCGGGACAGGGATCATGGCTACACCTTC,CASSLTRDRDHGYTF
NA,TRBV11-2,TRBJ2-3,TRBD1,TGTGCCAGCAGCTTAGGAGGGGGCGTAGATACGCAGTATTTT,CASSLGGGVDTQYF
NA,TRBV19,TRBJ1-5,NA,TGTGCCACCGACCTGTCCATGCGGGATAGCAATCAGCCCCAGCATTTT,CATDLSMRDSNQPQHF
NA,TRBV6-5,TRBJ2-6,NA,TGTGCCAGCAGTTACGGAGTCTCTGGGGCCAACGTCCTGACTTTC,CASSYGVSGANVLTF
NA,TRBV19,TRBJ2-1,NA,TGTGCCAGTAGTATATACAGAAACTCCTACAATGAGCAGTTCTTC,CASSIYRNSYNEQFF
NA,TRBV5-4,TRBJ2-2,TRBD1,TGTGCCAGCAGCACACCAACAGGGGGAGACGCCGGGGAGCTGTTTTTT,CASSTPTGGDAGELFF
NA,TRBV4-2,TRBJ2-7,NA,TGTGCCAGCAGCCAGGACAGTTCCTACGAGCAGTACTTC,CASSQDSSYEQYF